Shown below are 8 T cell receptor beta chains from a single sample sequenced in a study of blood T cells in healthy people across ages. The use of a sample-barcoded 5' primer and a J-beta primer mix characterized a second PCR of roughly 7 to 11 cycles. TCRdb re-analysed the 5' RACE reads in MiXCR, keeping a single row per CDR3 protein. Among more than 750,000 distinct CDR3 sequences listed, 29% were seen once. The sample was also reused in another study, on T cells of mothers and their children.

Sequenced material: blood. Every receptor here comes from a woman between 35 and 50 years old in good health.

As for this clonotype: This may be a read error, as it is one base from a much larger clone. V gene TRBV12-3 or TRBV12-4 combines with J gene TRBJ2-1, with 7 bases matching TRBD1. The better agreement between TRBJ2-7 and the DNA end casts doubt on the J call. The CDR3 covers 16 residues. Here the CDR3 DNA reads TGTGCCAGCACTTCACAGGGGTCCATCTCCTACAATGAGCAGTACTTC. It codes for CASTSQGSISYNEQYF.

This clonotype was found many times. The rearrangement uses TRBV20-1 and TRBJ2-5; D call uncertain. This CDR3 is built from 13 residues. Germline assignment: CDR1 DFQATT and CDR2 SNEGSKA (reference sequence). The V gene lost 3 bases and the J gene lost 3 bases, with 11 bases spanning the gap. The CDR3 protein is CSARIRVKETQYF. In DNA form, the CDR3 reads TGCAGTGCTAGGATCCGGGTAAAAGAGACCCAGTACTTC.

Only a few counts were recorded for this clonotype. The junction shows a germline mismatch at one end, possibly a read error. The chain combines TRBV7-9 with TRBJ2-7, with D unresolved. Germline V CDR1 and CDR2: SEHNR, FQNEAQ (reference sequence). The CDR3 is 12 amino acids. The CDR3 sequence is CVSSSDGYEQYF. In nucleotides, the CDR3 is TGTGTCAGCAGCTCGGACGGCTACGAGCAGTACTTC.

CDR3 DNA: TGTGCCAGCAGTTCCCAGCAGGGGCTTACTTCACCCCTCCACTTT. It is translated as CASSSQQGLTSPLHF. The J gene is TRBJ1-6, the V gene TRBV6-6; possible D gene TRBD1, 6 bases. This CDR3 comprises 15 residues. The germline V gene encodes CDR1 MNHNY and CDR2 SVGAGI (reference sequence). The V and J ends lost 4 bases and 9 bases respectively, with 16 bases between them.

This clonotype was picked up many times. The chain links TRBV5-1 to TRBJ1-2; the D is unclear. CDR1 and CDR2 (germline): SGHRS, YFSETQ. The length of the CDR3 is 16 residues. V lost 0 bases and J 4 bases, leaving 16 bases between the germline ends. The CDR3 loop reads CASSLGRTEARYGYTF. For the CDR3, the DNA is TGCGCCAGCAGCTTGGGTAGGACGGAAGCCCGCTATGGCTACACCTTC.

The table lists this clonotype with many counts. The CDR3 here is CASSQGLAGYNEQFF. CDR3 nucleotides: TGTGCCAGCAGCCAAGGGTTAGCGGGGTACAATGAGCAGTTCTTC. The V gene is TRBV4-2, the J gene TRBJ2-1, with 8 bases lining up with TRBD2. The CDR3 spans 15 residues. The J segment lost 4 bases and the V segment lost 1 base, leaving 3 bases of the junction unmatched. Germline V gene sequence: CDR1 LGHNA, CDR2 YNFKEQ.

The chain carries TRBV7-3 and TRBJ2-5; 9 bases align to TRBD1. The CDR3 extends over 15 amino acids. Trimming at V came to 5 bases and at J to 7 bases, leaving 11 bases not matched to a gene. Germline CDR1 and CDR2: SGHTA and FQGTGA. The CDR3 DNA reads TGTGCCAGCAGCCCCGAGGGACAGGGACGGGGGACCCAGTACTTC. Its translation: CASSPEGQGRGTQYF.

This clonotype was found many times. The V gene is TRBV6-6, the J gene TRBJ1-2; D gene uncertain. CDR1 is MNHNY and CDR2 is SVGAGI in the germline V gene (reference sequence). The CDR3 spans 10 residues. The V end was cut by 9 bases, the J end by 5 bases, with 7 bases between. CDR3 loop: CASADYGYTF. CDR3 coding DNA: TGTGCCAGTGCGGATTATGGCTACACCTTC.